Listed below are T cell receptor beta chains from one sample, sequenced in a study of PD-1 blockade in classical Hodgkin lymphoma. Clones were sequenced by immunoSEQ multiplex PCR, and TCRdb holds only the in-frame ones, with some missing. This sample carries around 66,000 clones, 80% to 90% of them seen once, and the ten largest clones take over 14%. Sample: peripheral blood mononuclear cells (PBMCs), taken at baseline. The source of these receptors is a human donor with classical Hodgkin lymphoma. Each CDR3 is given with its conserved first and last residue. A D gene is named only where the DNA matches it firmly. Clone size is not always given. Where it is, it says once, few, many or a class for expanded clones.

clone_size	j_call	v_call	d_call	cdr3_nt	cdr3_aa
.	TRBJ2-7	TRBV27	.	TGTGCCAGCAGTTTATGGGTTGCAGACGAGCAGTACTTC	CASSLWVADEQYF
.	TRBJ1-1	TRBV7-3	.	TGTGCCAGCAGCTTACAGGGGAACACTGAAGCTTTCTTT	CASSLQGNTEAFF
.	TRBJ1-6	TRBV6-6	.	TGTGCCAGCGATGCGGGAGGGGGTTCACCCCTCCACTTT	CASDAGGGSPLHF
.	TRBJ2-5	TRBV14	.	TGTGCCAGCAGCCCCCCCGGAGGGGGGCCCCAAGAGACCCAGTACTTC	CASSPPGGGPQETQYF
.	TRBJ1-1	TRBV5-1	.	TGCGCCAGCAGCTTGAGGGACGGGATGAACACTGAAGCTTTCTTT	CASSLRDGMNTEAFF
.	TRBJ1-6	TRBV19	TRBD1	TGTGCCAGTAGACCCCATCAGGACAGGGCGGGTGCAGCCCTCCACTTT	CASRPHQDRAGAALHF
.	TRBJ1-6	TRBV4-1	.	TGCGCCAGCAGCCAAACGGGGACGGGGGGCCGTTCACCCCTCCACTTT	CASSQTGTGGRSPLHF
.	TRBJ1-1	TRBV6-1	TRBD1	TGTGCCAGCGTATGGTTCGGGACAGCGAACACTGAAGCTTTCTTT	CASVWFGTANTEAFF
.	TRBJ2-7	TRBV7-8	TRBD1	TGTGCCAGCAGCGTGACAGGGTCAGGGAGCGAGCAGTACTTC	CASSVTGSGSEQYF
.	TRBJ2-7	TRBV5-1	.	TGCGCCAGCAGCTCAATTGGAGGGACCGAGCAGTACTTC	CASSSIGGTEQYF
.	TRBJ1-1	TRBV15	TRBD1	TGTGCCACCAGCACGGACAGGGGCCCGAACACTGAAGCTTTCTTT	CATSTDRGPNTEAFF
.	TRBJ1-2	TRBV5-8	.	TGTGCCAGCAGCGTATCCTTGAGGGGTAGGGGCTACACCTTC	CASSVSLRGRGYTF
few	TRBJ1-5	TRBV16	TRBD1	TGTGCCAGCAGCCAGGGGACAGTCTATCAGCCCCAGCATTTT	CASSQGTVYQPQHF
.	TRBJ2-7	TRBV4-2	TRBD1	TGTGCCAGCAGCCAAGATGGGGGACAGGGGATTGCCTACGAGCAGTACTTC	CASSQDGGQGIAYEQYF
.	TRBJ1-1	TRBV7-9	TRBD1	TGTGCCACGACTGACAGGGCAGATGAAGCTTTCTTT	CATTDRADEAFF
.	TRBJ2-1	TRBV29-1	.	TGCAGCGCCAGGGAGATCAACAATGAGCAGTTCTTC	CSAREINNEQFF
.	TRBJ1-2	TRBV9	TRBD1	TGTGCCAGCAGCATGACGGGACAGACCTATGGCTACACCTTC	CASSMTGQTYGYTF
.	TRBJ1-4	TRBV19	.	TGTGCCAGTAGTAGGGAAAAACTGTTTTTT	CASSREKLFF
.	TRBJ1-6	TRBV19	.	TGTGCCAGTAGGACCTCGGACAATCCAAATTCACCCCTCCACTTT	CASRTSDNPNSPLHF
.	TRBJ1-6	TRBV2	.	TGTGCCAGCGCGGGGGGGAATAATTCACCCCTCCACTTT	CASAGGNNSPLHF
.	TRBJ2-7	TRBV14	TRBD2	TGTGCCAGCAGCCGAACTAGCGGGGCTTACGAGCAGTACTTC	CASSRTSGAYEQYF
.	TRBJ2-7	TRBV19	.	TGTGCCAGTAGTATTGGCCACAACTACGAGCAGTACTTC	CASSIGHNYEQYF
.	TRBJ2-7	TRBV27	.	TGTGCCAGCAGCCCCCCCACGGGCCCCTACGAGCAGTACTTC	CASSPPTGPYEQYF
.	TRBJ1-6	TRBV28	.	TGTGCCAGCAGGAACAGGGTAGGGGAATTAAGATCACCCCTCCACTTT	CASRNRVGELRSPLHF
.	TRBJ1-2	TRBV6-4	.	TGTGCCAGCAGTTCAGGAGACCAGGGCTATGGCTACACCTTC	CASSSGDQGYGYTF
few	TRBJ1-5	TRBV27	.	TGTGCCAGCAGTTTAGGGGCGGCAAACAATCAGCCCCAGCATTTT	CASSLGAANNQPQHF
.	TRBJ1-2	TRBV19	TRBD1	TGTGCCAGTAGTATTTTGACAGGGCTACACTATGGCTACACCTTC	CASSILTGLHYGYTF
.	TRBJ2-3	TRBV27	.	TGTGCCAGCAGTTTAAGCGCAGCAGATACGCAGTATTTT	CASSLSAADTQYF
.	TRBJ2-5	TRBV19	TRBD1	TGTGCCAGTAGTTTACAGGGGGAAAATCAAGAGACCCAGTACTTC	CASSLQGENQETQYF
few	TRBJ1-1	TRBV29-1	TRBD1	TGCAGCTTTGGCAGGGGGTTTACTGAAGCTTTCTTT	CSFGRGFTEAFF
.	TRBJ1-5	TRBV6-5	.	TGTGCCAGCAGTTACTCGGCTGGAGATCAGCCCCAGCATTTT	CASSYSAGDQPQHF
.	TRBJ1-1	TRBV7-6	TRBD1	TGTGCCAGCAGCAGCAGGGGGCTTGGAATGAACACTGAAGCTTTCTTT	CASSSRGLGMNTEAFF
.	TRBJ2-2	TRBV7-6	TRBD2	TGTGCCAGCGCCGGGCGGGGGGTGATCCCATCCCCCGGGGAGCTGTTTTTT	CASAGRGVIPSPGELFF
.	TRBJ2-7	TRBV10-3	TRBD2	TGTGCCATCACCCCTAGCGGGGCCTACGAGCAGTACTTC	CAITPSGAYEQYF